This T cell receptor (beta chain) was identified during a study of cytomegalovirus exposure and HLA in healthy donors. Germline V gene lookup returns CDR1 SGHAT and CDR2 FQNNGV. The CDR3 sequence is 17 residues long. V shed 2 bases, J shed 2 bases, and the junction held 8 bases outside the gene matches. The PCR made use of 60 Vbeta and 13 Jbeta primers. Here immunoSEQ multiplex PCR was the method, and the copy in TCRdb shows in-frame clones only, minus some. Among 95,000 to 150,000 clones, over 70% were seen once, and the ten largest hold around 8%. Regarding this clone: The target antigen is unknown.

Broader study findings: Earlier analysis found most TCR beta V segments productive about 87% or about 30% of the time. For cytomegalovirus status, the classifier reportedly gave diagnoses with high specificity and sensitivity.

This rearrangement joins TRBV11-2 to TRBJ2-3, with TRBD2 matching over 9 bases. Sequences were obtained from PBMCs. The receptor's source is a female donor in good health and CMV-seropositive. CDR3 amino acids: CASSLIPRGGITDTQYF. The CDR3 coding sequence is TGTGCCAGCAGCTTAATCCCGCGGGGGGGAATCACAGATACGCAGTATTTT.